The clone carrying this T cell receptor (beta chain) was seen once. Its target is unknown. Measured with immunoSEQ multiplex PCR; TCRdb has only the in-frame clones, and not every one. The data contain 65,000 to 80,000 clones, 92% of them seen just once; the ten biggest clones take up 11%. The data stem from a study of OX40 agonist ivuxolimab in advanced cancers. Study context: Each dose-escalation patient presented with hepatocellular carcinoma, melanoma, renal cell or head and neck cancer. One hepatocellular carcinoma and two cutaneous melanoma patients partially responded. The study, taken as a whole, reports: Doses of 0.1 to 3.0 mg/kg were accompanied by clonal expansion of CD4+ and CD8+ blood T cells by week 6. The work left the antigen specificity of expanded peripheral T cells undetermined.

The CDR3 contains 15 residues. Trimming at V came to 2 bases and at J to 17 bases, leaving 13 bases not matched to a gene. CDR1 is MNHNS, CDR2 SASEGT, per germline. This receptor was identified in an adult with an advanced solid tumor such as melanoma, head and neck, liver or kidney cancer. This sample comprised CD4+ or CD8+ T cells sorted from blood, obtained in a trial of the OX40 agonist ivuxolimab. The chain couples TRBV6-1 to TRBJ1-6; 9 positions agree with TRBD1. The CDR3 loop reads CASSELPGQGLGFHF. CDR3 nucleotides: TGTGCCAGCAGTGAACTACCGGGACAGGGTTTGGGCTTCCACTTT.